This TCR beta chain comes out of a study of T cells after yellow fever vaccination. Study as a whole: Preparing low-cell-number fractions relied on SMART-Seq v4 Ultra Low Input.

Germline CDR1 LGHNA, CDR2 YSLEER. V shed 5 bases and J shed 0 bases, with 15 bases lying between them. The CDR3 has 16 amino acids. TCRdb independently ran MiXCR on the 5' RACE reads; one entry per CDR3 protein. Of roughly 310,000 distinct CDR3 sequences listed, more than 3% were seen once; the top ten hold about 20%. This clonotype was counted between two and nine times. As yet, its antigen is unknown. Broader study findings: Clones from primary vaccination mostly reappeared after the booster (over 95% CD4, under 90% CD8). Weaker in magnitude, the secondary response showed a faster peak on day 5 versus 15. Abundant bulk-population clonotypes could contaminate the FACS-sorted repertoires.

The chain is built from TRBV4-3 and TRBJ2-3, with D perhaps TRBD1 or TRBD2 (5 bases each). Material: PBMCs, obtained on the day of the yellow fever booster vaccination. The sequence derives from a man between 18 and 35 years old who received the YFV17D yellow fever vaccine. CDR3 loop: CASSALYRDSTDTQYF. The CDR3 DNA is TGCGCCAGCAGCGCGCTTTACCGGGACAGCACAGATACGCAGTATTTT.